The rows below give T cell receptor beta chains drawn from one sample of a study of sequential checkpoint blockade in melanoma. The protocol was immunoSEQ multiplex PCR, while the TCRdb copy is restricted to in-frame clones and leaves out a portion. The table has 35,000 to 50,000 clones, 86% seen once; the top ten hold 12%. Sample: CD8+ T cells sorted from blood (inferred from file names), taken from a patient given nivolumab and ipilimumab in sequence. Every receptor here comes from a human donor with melanoma. Each CDR3 is given with its conserved first and last residue.

cdr3_aa | j_call | v_call
CASSTYSMITTEAFF | TRBJ1-1 | TRBV7-9
CSAAGTSGPSYNEQFF | TRBJ2-1 | TRBV29-1
CASSVGRAGGTSAYNEQFF | TRBJ2-1 | TRBV9
CASSEEGEGYGYTF | TRBJ1-2 | TRBV2
CASSLSPAGNYGYTF | TRBJ1-2 | TRBV28
CASSIAAGGSYEQYF | TRBJ2-7 | TRBV19
CASGLQGWPQHF | TRBJ1-5 | TRBV28
CASSQPVPLDNEQFF | TRBJ2-1 | TRBV4-1
CASSGGDRGRDEKLFF | TRBJ1-4 | TRBV9
CASSPGQVYGYTF | TRBJ1-2 | TRBV14
CASTHPRTGVSGNTIYF | TRBJ1-3 | TRBV7-8
CASSEERTVYYEQYF | TRBJ2-7 | TRBV6-1
CAWSVGENYGYTF | TRBJ1-2 | TRBV30
CASSSTFGWGANEKLFF | TRBJ1-4 | TRBV27
CASSSIAGTGQTLPTDTQYF | TRBJ2-3 | TRBV27
CASSLGPDRWVEETQYF | TRBJ2-5 | TRBV7-8
CASSMSFGRDSFYNEQFF | TRBJ2-1 | TRBV19
CASSPGGSMNTEAFF | TRBJ1-1 | TRBV4-1
CASSRATGVSTEAFF | TRBJ1-1 | TRBV27
CASRAGFSGELFF | TRBJ2-2 | TRBV6-5
CASSLARTSGTYNEQFF | TRBJ2-1 | TRBV28
CASSSSGGLSNEQFF | TRBJ2-1 | TRBV5-1
CASSLGGTESLYGYTF | TRBJ1-2 | TRBV7-9